This T cell receptor (beta chain) was recorded in a study of control samples from healthy donors and cancer patients. Only in-frame clones appear in the TCRdb table, and some are missing; sequencing was by immunoSEQ multiplex PCR. The sample holds about 120,000 clones; approximately 90% are singletons and the top ten take 7.8%. Comment on this clone: Relative to the germline gene, one junction end is altered; a read error may explain this. This same CDR3 is encoded by further DNA sequences in the sample.

The clonotype comes from a woman aged 18-29 years in good health. The sequencing input was blood.

As DNA, the CDR3 is TGCGCCACCACCTTGGACCCAGCCTACGAGCAGTACTTC. Its protein is CATTLDPAYEQYF. V usage is TRBV24-1 and J usage is TRBJ2-7; D not certain. This CDR3 region has 13 residues. Germline V gene sequence: CDR1 KGHDR, CDR2 SFDVKD.